This T cell receptor beta chain was recovered during a study of shared clonotypes between healthy human individuals. Whole-study results and caveats: Sharing of clonotypes among donors was expected to vary with sequencing depth.

In regard to this clone: The antigen is unknown. The sample carries other DNA sequences with the same CDR3.

Only in-frame clones appear in the TCRdb table, and some are missing; sequencing was by immunoSEQ multiplex PCR. The sample lists about 2.3 million clones, less than 95% occurring once. V lost 3 bases and J 1 base, leaving 8 bases between the germline ends. Germline-derived CDR1 and CDR2 are SNHLY and FYNNEI. The CDR3 loop spans 14 amino acids. CD4+ cell separation produced CD45RA+ naive and CD45RA-negative memory subsets. Sequenced: naive CD4+ T cells from PBMCs. The subset denotes: CD45RA+ positively selected. This TCR derives from a man aged 18 to 29 in good health. Some clones in this sample may be carry-over from other donors' samples. The chain combines TRBV2 with TRBJ2-3; D is uncertain. In DNA form, the CDR3 reads TGTGCCAGCAGTGAGTTACTACGCACAGATACGCAGTATTTT. The encoded protein is CASSELLRTDTQYF.